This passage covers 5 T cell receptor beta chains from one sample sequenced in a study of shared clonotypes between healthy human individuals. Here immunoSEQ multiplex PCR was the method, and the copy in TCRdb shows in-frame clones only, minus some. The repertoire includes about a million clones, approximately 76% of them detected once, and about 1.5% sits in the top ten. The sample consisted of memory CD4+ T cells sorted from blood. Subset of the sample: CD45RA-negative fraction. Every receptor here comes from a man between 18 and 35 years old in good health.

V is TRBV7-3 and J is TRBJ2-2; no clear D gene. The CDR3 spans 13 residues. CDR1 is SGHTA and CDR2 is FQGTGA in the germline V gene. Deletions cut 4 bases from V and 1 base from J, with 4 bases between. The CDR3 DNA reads TGTGCCAGCAGCTCCAGGAACACCGGGGAGCTGTTTTTT. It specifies CASSSRNTGELFF.

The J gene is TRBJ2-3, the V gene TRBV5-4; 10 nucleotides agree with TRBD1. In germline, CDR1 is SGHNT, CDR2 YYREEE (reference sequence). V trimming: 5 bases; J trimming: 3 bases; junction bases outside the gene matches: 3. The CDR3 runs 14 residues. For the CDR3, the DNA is TGTGCCAGCAGATGGGACAGGGGAACAGATACGCAGTATTTT. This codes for CASRWDRGTDTQYF.

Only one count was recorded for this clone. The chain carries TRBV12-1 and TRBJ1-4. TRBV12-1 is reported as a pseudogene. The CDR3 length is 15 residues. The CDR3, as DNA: TGTGCCAGCAGCTTTCTAAGGACGGTGGATGAAAAACTGTTTTTT. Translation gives CASSFLRTVDEKLFF.

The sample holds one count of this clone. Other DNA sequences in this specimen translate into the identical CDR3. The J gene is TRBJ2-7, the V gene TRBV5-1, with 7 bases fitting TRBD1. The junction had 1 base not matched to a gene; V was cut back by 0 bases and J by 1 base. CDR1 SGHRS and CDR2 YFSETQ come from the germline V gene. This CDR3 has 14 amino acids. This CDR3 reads CASSLEGQSYEQYF. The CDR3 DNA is TGCGCCAGCAGCTTGGAGGGACAGTCCTACGAGCAGTACTTC.

CDR3 in DNA: TGTGCCAGTAGTTCGGAGACAGGGGGACGGCAGCCCCAGCATTTT. Its translation is CASSSETGGRQPQHF. The gene calls are TRBV19 and TRBJ1-5; 9 bases are a match to TRBD1. CDR1 and CDR2 (germline): LNHDA, SQIVND (reference sequence). This CDR3 contains 15 residues. V was clipped by 5 bases and J by 7 bases; unmatched bases: 9.